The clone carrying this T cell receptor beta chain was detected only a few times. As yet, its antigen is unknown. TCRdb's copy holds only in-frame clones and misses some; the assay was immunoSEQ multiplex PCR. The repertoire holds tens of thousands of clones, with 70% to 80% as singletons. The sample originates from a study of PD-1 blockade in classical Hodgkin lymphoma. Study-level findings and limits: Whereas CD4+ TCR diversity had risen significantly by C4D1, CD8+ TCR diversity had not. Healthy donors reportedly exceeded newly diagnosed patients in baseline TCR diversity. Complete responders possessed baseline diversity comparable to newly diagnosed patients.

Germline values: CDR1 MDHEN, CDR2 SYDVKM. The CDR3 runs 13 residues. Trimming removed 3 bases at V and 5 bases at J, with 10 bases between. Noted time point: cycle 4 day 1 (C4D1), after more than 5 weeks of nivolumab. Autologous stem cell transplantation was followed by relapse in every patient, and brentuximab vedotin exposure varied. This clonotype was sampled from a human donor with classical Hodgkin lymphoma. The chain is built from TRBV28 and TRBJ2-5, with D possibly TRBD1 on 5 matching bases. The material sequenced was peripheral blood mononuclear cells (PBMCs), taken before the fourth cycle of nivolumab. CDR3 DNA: TGTGCCAGCAGTTTTCAGGGTTTGGAGACCCAGTACTTC. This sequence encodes CASSFQGLETQYF.